The TCR beta chain described here comes from a study of cytomegalovirus exposure and HLA in healthy donors. Study-level findings and limits: Reported results showed that the classifier diagnosed cytomegalovirus status with high specificity and sensitivity.

The PCR ran on 60 Vbeta and 13 Jbeta primers. Using immunoSEQ multiplex PCR, the repertoire was profiled, and TCRdb retains in-frame clones only, with some absent. The sample shows 150,000 to 200,000 clones, 68% of them seen only once. V gave up 2 bases and J gave up 2 bases, with 10 bases separating them. Germline V gene lookup returns CDR1 GTSNPN and CDR2 SVGIG (reference sequence). The CDR3 length is 14 residues. Note on this clone: The target antigen is unknown.

The sequenced sample was PBMCs. The V call is TRBV30, the J call TRBJ1-5; D possibly corresponds to TRBD1 (6 bases). This clonotype was sampled from a young woman in good health and CMV-seropositive. The CDR3 DNA is TGTGCCTGGAGTAGGGCAGGGGGCAATCAGCCCCAGCATTTT. Its protein is CAWSRAGGNQPQHF.